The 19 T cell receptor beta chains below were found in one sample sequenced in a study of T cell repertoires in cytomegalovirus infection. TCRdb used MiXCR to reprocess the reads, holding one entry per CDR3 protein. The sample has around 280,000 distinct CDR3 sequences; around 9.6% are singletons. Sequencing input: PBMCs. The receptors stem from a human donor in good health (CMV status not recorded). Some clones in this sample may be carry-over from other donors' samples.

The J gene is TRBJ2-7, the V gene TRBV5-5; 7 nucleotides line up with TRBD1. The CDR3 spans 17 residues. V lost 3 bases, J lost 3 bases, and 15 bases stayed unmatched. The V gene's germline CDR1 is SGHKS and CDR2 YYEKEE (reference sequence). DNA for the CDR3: TGTGCCAGCAGCTCACCAAAGCACGGGACAGATTTCTACGAGCAGTACGTC. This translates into CASSSPKHGTDFYEQYV.

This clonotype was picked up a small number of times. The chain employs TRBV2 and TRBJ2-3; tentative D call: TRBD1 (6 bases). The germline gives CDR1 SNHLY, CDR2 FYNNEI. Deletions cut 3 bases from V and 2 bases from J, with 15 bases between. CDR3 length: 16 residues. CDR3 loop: CASSELGGRVTDTQYF. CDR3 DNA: TGTGCCAGCAGTGAGTTAGGGGGTCGAGTCACAGATACGCAGTATTTT.

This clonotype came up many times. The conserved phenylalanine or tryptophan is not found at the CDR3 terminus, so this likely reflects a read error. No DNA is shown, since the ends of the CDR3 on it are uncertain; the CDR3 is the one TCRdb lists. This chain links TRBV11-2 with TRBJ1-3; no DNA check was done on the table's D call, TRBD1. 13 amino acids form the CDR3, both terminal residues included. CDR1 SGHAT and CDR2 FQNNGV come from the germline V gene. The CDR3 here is CASSSPAHRNPIV.

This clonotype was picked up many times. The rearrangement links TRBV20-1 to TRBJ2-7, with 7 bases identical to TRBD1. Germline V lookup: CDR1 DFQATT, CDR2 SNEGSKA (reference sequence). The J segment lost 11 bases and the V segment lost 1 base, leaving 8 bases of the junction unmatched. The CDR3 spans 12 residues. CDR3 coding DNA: TGCAGTGCTAGAGCGGACAGGTGGCAGGAGTACGTC. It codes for CSARADRWQEYV.

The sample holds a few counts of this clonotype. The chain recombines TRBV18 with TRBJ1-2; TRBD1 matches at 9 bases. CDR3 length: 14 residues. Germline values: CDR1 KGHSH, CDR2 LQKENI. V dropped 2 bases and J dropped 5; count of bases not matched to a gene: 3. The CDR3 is CASSPAGTGYGYTF. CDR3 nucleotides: TGTGCCAGCTCACCAGCCGGGACAGGGTATGGCTACACCTTC. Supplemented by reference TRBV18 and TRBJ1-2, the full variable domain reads NAGVMQNPRHLVRRRGQEARLRCSPMKGHSHVYWYRQLPEEGLKFMVYLQKENIIDESGMPKERFSAEFPKEGPSILRIQQVVRGDSAAYFCASSPAGTGYGYTFGSGTRLTVV.

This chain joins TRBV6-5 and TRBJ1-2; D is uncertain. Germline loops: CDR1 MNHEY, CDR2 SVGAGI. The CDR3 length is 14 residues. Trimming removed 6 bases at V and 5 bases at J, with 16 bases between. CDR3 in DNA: TGTGCCAGCAGCTCTAATCCCGGTACATATGGCTACACCTTC. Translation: CASSSNPGTYGYTF.

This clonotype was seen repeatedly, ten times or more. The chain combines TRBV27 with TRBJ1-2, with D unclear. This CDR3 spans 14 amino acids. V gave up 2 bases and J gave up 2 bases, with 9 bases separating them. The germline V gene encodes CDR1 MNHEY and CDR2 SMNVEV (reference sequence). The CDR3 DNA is TGTGCCAGCAGTTTACGGACGGGGAACTATGGCTACACCTTC. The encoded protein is CASSLRTGNYGYTF.

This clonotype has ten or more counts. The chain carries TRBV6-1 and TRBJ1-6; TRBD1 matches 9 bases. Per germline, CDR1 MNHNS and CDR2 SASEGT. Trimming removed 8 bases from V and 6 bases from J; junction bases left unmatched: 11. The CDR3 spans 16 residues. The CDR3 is CASHSGQGHGNSPLHF. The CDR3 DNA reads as TGTGCCAGCCATTCCGGACAGGGGCACGGTAATTCACCCCTCCACTTT.

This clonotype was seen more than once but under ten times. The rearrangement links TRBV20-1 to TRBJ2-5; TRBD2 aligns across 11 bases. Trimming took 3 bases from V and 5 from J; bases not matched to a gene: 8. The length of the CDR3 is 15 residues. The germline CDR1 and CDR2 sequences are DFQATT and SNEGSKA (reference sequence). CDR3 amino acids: CSARETSGAHETQYF. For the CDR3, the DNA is TGCAGTGCTAGGGAGACTAGCGGGGCCCACGAGACCCAGTACTTC.

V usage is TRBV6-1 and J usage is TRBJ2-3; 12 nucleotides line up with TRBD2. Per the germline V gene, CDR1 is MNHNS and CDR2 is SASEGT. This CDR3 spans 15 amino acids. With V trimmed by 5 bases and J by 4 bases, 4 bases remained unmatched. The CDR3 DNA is TGTGCCAGCAGTCTAGCGGGGGGGAGCGCAGATACGCAGTATTTT. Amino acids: CASSLAGGSADTQYF.

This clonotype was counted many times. CDR3 amino acids: CSVRDRVTGDTQYF. The CDR3, as DNA: TGCAGCGTTCGCGACAGGGTAACGGGAGATACGCAGTATTTT. V gene TRBV29-1 combines with J gene TRBJ2-3, with TRBD1 matching over 7 bases. Germline CDR1 is SQVTM and CDR2 is ANQGSEA. The length of the CDR3 is 14 residues. V lost 5 bases and J lost 5; bases outside the gene matches: 10.

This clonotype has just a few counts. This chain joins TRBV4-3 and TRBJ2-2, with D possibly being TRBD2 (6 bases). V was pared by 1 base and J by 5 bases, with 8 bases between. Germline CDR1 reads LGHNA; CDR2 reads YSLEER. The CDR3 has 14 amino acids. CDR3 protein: CASSQVGGTGELFF. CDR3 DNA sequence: TGCGCCAGCAGCCAAGTTGGGGGGACCGGGGAGCTGTTTTTT.

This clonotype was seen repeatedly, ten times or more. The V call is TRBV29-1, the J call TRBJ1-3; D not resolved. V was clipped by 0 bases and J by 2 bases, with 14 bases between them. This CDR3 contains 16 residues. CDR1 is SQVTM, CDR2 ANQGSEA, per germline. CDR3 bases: TGCAGCGTTGAAGATCGCAACAGACAAACTGGAAACACCATATATTTT. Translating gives CSVEDRNRQTGNTIYF.

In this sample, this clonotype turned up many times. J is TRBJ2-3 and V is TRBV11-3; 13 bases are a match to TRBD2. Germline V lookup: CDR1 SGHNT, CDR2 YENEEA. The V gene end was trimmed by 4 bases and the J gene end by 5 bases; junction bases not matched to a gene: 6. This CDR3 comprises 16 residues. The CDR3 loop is CASSSRLAGGLDTQYF. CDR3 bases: TGTGCCAGCAGCTCTCGACTAGCGGGGGGTTTAGATACGCAGTATTTT.

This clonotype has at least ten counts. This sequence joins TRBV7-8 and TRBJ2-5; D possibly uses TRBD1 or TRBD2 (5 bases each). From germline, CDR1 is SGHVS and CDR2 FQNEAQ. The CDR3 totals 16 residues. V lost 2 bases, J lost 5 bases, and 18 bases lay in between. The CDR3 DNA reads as TGTGCCAGCAGCTTAACCGTAACCAGGGAGAGGGAGACCCAGTACTTC. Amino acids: CASSLTVTRERETQYF.

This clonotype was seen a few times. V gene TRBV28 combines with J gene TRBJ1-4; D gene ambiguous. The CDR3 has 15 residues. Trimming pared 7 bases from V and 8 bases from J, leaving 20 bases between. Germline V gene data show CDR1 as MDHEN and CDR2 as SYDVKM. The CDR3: CASNLLSREGEKLFF. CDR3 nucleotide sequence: TGTGCCAGCAATTTGTTATCCCGGGAGGGAGAAAAACTGTTTTTT.

The CDR3 sequence is CASRQPGQTDTEAFF. As DNA, the CDR3 is TGTGCCAGCAGACAACCGGGACAGACGGACACTGAAGCTTTCTTT. This rearrangement joins TRBV28 to TRBJ1-1, with 7 nucleotides matching TRBD1. Per germline, CDR1 MDHEN and CDR2 SYDVKM. V was clipped by 6 bases and J by 3 bases; unmatched bases: 10. The CDR3 covers 15 residues.

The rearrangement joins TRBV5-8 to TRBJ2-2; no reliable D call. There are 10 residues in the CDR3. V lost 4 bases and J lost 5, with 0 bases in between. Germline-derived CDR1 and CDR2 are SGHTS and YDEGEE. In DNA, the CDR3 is TGTGCCAGCAGCACCGGGGAGCTGTTTTTT. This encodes CASSTGELFF.

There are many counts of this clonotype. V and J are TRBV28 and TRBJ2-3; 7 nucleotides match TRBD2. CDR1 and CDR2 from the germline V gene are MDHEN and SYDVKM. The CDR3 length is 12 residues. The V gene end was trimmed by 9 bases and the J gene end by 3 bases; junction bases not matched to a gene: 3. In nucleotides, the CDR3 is TGTGCCAGTTGGGGACTAACAGATACGCAGTATTTT. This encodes CASWGLTDTQYF.